Listed here are 10 T cell receptor beta chains from one sample, sequenced in a study of T cells in tumors after PD-1 blockade. The data were produced by immunoSEQ multiplex PCR, yet TCRdb's version contains in-frame clones alone and is incomplete. The sample lists about 4,200 clones, 65% to 80% occurring once. Specified time point: first of two pre-therapy site-matched biopsies 2 to 3 months apart. The sample in question was tumor tissue, obtained before anti-PD-1 treatment. These receptors were collected from a human donor with basal cell carcinoma.

The chain combines TRBV27 with TRBJ2-1; the D call may be TRBD1 or TRBD2 (6 bases each). The CDR3 has 12 amino acids. CDR1 is MNHEY, CDR2 SMNVEV, per germline (reference sequence). The V gene lost 6 bases and the J gene lost 6 bases, with 9 bases spanning the gap. The CDR3 region is CASREGGNEQFF. CDR3 nucleotide sequence: TGTGCCAGCAGAGAGGGGGGCAATGAGCAGTTCTTC.

V is TRBV3-1 (or the pseudogene TRBV3-2) and J is TRBJ2-7; 9 bases align to TRBD2. Germline trimming cut 4 bases from V and 1 base from J; bases unmatched to any gene: 2. The CDR3 covers 14 residues. Germline loops: CDR1 LGHDT, CDR2 YNNKEL (reference sequence). Here the CDR3 DNA reads TGTGCCAGCAGCCGGACTAGCGTTTCCTACGAGCAGTACTTC. It is translated as CASSRTSVSYEQYF.

The chain employs TRBV7-2 and TRBJ2-3; D is perhaps TRBD1 or TRBD2 (6 bases each). The CDR3 consists of 15 residues. Per germline, CDR1 SGHTA and CDR2 FQGNSA. Trimming stripped 1 base from V and 4 bases from J, with 12 bases between. The DNA for the CDR3 is TGTGCCAGCAGCTTAGTATGGGGGGCCCCAGATACGCAGTATTTT. Translating it yields CASSLVWGAPDTQYF. Variable domain in full (rest from reference TRBV7-2 and TRBJ2-3): GAGVSQSPSNKVTEKGKDVELRCDPISGHTALYWYRQSLGQGLEFLIYFQGNSAPDKSGLPSDRFSAERTGGSVSTLTIQRTQQEDSAVYLCASSLVWGAPDTQYFGPGTRLTVL.

The rearrangement links TRBV19 to TRBJ1-5; 8 bases align to TRBD1. Unmatched junction bases numbered 6, after V lost 5 bases and J lost 3 bases. Germline assignment: CDR1 LNHDA and CDR2 SQIVND (reference sequence). The CDR3 has 15 residues. The CDR3 DNA reads TGTGCCAGTAGTTCCGGACAGGGCTACAATCAGCCCCAGCATTTT. Translation: CASSSGQGYNQPQHF. Full variable domain (outside the CDR3, taken from reference TRBV19 and TRBJ1-5): DGGITQSPKYLFRKEGQNVTLSCEQNLNHDAMYWYRQDPGQGLRLIYYSQIVNDFQKGDIAEGYSVSREKKESFPLTVTSAQKNPTAFYLCASSSGQGYNQPQHFGDGTRLSIL.

For the CDR3, the DNA is TGTGCCAGCAGTGATCCGGCCATGAACACTGAAGCTTTCTTT. This sequence encodes CASSDPAMNTEAFF. The V and J genes are TRBV6-1 and TRBJ1-1; D remains ambiguous. The CDR3 is 14 amino acids. The germline gives CDR1 MNHNS, CDR2 SASEGT. V dropped 3 bases and J dropped 0 bases, with 8 bases sitting between them.

This clone came up a few times. This chain uses TRBV6-6 with TRBJ1-6, with 8 nucleotides matching TRBD1. The CDR3 runs 13 residues. Looked up from germline, CDR1 is MNHNY and CDR2 is SVGAGI (reference sequence). The V segment lost 5 bases and the J segment 8 bases; nucleotides outside the gene matches: 2. CDR3 sequence: CASSGQGDSPLHF. CDR3 bases: TGTGCCAGCAGTGGACAGGGAGATTCACCCCTCCACTTT.

The chain links TRBV27 to TRBJ1-2; 8 nucleotides align to TRBD1. The V segment lost 3 bases and the J segment 4 bases; nucleotides outside the gene matches: 16. This CDR3 spans 18 amino acids. Germline V gene sequence: CDR1 MNHEY, CDR2 SMNVEV (reference sequence). The CDR3 region has the DNA TGTGCCAGCAGTTTCTCCGGGACAGGATCTTTTTCCGTCTATGGCTACACCTTC. It specifies CASSFSGTGSFSVYGYTF.

This chain uses TRBV5-1 with TRBJ2-1; possible D gene TRBD2, 6 bases. Germline V gene data show CDR1 as SGHRS and CDR2 as YFSETQ. V shed 6 bases and J shed 0 bases, with 19 bases lying between them. CDR3 length equals 17 residues. The CDR3 loop reads CASTRSASVNSYNEQFF. The CDR3 DNA is TGCGCCAGCACCAGGTCGGCTAGCGTAAACTCCTACAATGAGCAGTTCTTC.

The V and J genes are TRBV7-9 and TRBJ2-7; 8 bases line up with TRBD2. The CDR3 covers 12 residues. J lost 13 bases, V lost 3 bases, and 8 bases had no gene match. CDR1 is SEHNR and CDR2 is FQNEAQ in the germline V gene (reference sequence). CDR3 nucleotide sequence: TGTGCCAGCAGCTTCTCGTCTAGCGGGTCTTACTTC. Translation: CASSFSSSGSYF.

The rearrangement links TRBV23-1 to TRBJ1-5; TRBD1 agrees at 9 bases. TRBV23-1 is given ORF status, its function remaining uncertain. Unmatched junction bases numbered 6, after V lost 3 bases and J lost 3 bases. The CDR3 is made up of 16 amino acids. As DNA, the CDR3 is TGCGCCAGCAGTCAGCTCCGGGACAGGGACAATCAGCCCCAGCATTTT. It specifies CASSQLRDRDNQPQHF.